What follows are 3 T cell receptor beta chains derived from one specimen sequenced in a study of blood T cell repertoires in COVID-19. Sequenced by immunoSEQ multiplex PCR; TCRdb stores in-frame clones only, minus some. This table has about 150,000 clones, around 85% appearing once. Sequenced material: peripheral blood. These receptors came from a woman aged 65 to 85 with acute or convalescent COVID-19.

The gene calls are TRBV6-5 and TRBJ1-1; a possible D gene is TRBD1 (5 bases). The CDR3 covers 13 residues. Trimming removed 11 bases at V and 0 bases at J, with 13 bases between. Germline values: CDR1 MNHEY, CDR2 SVGAGI. The CDR3 sequence is CAAGRSLNTEAFF. The CDR3 DNA sequence: TGTGCCGCGGGACGGTCCTTGAACACTGAAGCTTTCTTT.

This sequence joins TRBV10-2 and TRBJ2-1; 14 bases match TRBD2. With V trimmed by 8 bases and J by 3 bases, 6 bases remained unmatched. CDR3 length equals 16 residues. CDR1 is WSHSY and CDR2 is SAAADI in the germline V gene. Written as DNA, the CDR3 is TGCGCCAGCGGGAGGACTAGCGGGGGGAGCTACAATGAGCAGTTCTTC. Translation gives CASGRTSGGSYNEQFF.

CDR3 sequence: CASSPPGRGSVTYGYTF. DNA of the CDR3: TGTGCCAGCTCACCTCCTGGACGGGGAAGTGTTACCTATGGCTACACCTTC. The chain has TRBV18 and TRBJ1-2, with D uncertain. This CDR3 comprises 17 residues. Germline lookup yields CDR1 KGHSH and CDR2 LQKENI. The V and J ends lost 3 bases and 4 bases respectively, with 21 bases between them.